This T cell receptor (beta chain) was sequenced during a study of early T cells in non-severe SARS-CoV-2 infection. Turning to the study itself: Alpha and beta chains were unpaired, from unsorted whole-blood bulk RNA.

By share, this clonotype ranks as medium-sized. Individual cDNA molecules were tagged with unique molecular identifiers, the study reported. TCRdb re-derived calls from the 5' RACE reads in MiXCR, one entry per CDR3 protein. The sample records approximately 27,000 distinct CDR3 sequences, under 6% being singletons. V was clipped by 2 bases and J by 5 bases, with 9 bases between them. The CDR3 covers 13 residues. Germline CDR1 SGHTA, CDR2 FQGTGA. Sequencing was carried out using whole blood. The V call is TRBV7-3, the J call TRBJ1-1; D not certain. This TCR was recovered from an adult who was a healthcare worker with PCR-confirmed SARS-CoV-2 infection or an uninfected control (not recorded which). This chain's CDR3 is CASSLSAGTEAFF. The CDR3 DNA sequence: TGTGCCAGCAGCTTATCGGCGGGGACTGAAGCTTTCTTT.